What follows describes a single T cell receptor beta chain. A read error may explain this, as a much larger clone is one base away. Trimming removed 7 bases from V and 4 bases from J; junction bases left unmatched: 15. This CDR3 has 15 residues. Germline values: CDR1 SQVTM, CDR2 ANQGSEA. TCRdb called the RT-PCR reads again in MiXCR, with one record for every CDR3 protein. The sample has about 680,000 distinct CDR3 sequences, 12% to 15% seen once. The sequence was obtained from a female donor in good health, serving as a healthy control. Sequencing input: memory CD4+ T cells from blood. V and J are TRBV29-1 and TRBJ1-2; 7 bases are a match to TRBD1. The CDR3 reads CSALDRRNLIYGYTF. CDR3 nucleotide sequence: TGCAGCGCCCTGGACAGGCGGAATCTAATCTATGGCTACACCTTC.